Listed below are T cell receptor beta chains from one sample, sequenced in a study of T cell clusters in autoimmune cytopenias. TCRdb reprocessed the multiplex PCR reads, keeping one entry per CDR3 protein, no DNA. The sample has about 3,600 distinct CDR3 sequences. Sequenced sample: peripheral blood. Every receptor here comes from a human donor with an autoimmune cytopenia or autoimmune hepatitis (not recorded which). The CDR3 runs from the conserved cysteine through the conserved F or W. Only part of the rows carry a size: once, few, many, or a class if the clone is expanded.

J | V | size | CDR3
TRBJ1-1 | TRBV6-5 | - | CASSEERQAEAFF
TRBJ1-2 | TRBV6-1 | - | CASRGDRNYGYTF
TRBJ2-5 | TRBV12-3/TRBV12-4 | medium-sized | CASWAGPGQETQYF
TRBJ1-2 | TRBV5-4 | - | CASSFGQPPVSYTF
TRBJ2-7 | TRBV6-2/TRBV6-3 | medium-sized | CASTPTNRGNYEQYF
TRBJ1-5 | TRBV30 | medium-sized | CAWTEGGVNQPQHF
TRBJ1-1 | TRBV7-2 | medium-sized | CASSLAVSTEAFF
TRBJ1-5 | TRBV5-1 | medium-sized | CASSFGTGGQPQHF
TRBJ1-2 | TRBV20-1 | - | CSARDLGEFYGYTF
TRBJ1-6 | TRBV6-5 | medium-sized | CASSRQGHNSPLHF
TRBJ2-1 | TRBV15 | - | CATSSGSRTSGYNEQFF
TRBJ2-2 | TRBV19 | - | CASSMRRVPNTGELFF
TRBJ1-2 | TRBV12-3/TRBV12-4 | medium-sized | CASSRRQANYGYTF
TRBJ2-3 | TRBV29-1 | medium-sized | CSVDRLAGGQDTQYF
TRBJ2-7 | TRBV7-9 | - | CASSLAGAYEQYF
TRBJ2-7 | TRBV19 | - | CASTPSGRFEQYF
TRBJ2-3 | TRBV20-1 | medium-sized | CSASDNPGLAEDTQYF